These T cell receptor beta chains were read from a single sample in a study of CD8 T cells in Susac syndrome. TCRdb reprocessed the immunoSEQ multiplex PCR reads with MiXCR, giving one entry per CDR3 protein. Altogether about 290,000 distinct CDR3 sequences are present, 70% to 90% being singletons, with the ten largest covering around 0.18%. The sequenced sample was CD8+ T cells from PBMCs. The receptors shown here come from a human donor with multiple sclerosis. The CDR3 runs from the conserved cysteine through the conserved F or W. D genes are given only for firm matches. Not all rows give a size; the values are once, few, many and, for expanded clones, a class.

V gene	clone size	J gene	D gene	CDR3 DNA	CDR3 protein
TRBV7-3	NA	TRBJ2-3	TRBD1	TGTGCCAGCAGCTTAATCCCCGTCGTAGGACAGGGTGAGCATACGCAGTATTTT	CASSLIPVVGQGEHTQYF
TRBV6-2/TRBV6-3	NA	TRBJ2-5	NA	TGTGCCAGCAGTTACTCCTGGCGGGGAGTGGGAGAGACCCAGTACTTC	CASSYSWRGVGETQYF
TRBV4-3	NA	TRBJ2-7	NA	TGCGCCAGCAGCCAAGGCCTTTTCTACGAGCAGTACTTC	CASSQGLFYEQYF
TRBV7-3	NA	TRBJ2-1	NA	TGTGCCAGCAGCTTAGGTTTTACGGGGAATGAGCAGTTCTTC	CASSLGFTGNEQFF
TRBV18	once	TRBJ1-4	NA	TGTGCCAGCTCACCAACAGGGTCTGGGGAAAAACTGTTTTTT	CASSPTGSGEKLFF
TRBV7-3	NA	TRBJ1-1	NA	TGTGCCAGCGGAAAGGGACCGAACACTGAAGCTTTCTTT	CASGKGPNTEAFF
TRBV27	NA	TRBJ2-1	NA	TGTGCCAGCGGACTCCGGGGAAGCTCCTACAATGAGCAGTTCTTC	CASGLRGSSYNEQFF
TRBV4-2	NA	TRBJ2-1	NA	TGTGCCAGCAGCCAACAAGGAGGGACTCCCTACAATGAGCAGTTCTTC	CASSQQGGTPYNEQFF
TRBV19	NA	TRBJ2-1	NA	TGTGCCAGTACCCCTCGACTGGACAATGAGCAGTTCTTC	CASTPRLDNEQFF
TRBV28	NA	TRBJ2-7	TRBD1	TGTGCCAGCAGTTTCTGGACAGGGGGCTTCGAGCAGTACTTC	CASSFWTGGFEQYF
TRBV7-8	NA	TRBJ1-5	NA	TGTGCCAGCAGCGGCCCGGACAGACATCAGCCCCAGCATTTT	CASSGPDRHQPQHF
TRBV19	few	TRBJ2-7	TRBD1	TGTGCCAGTAGCTGGGACAGGGGCTACGAGCAGTACTTC	CASSWDRGYEQYF
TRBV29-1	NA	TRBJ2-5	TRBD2	TGCAGCACACTGGGGGGGAACGGGGAGACCCAGTACTTC	CSTLGGNGETQYF
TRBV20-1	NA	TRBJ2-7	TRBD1	TGCAGTGCTAGAGATTATCAGGGGGCCTTTTTCGAGCAGTACTTC	CSARDYQGAFFEQYF
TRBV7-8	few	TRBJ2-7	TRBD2	TGTGCCAGCAGCTCCGAATTCGGGACTAGCGGCGAGGGGACCCCCTACGAGCAGTACTTC	CASSSEFGTSGEGTPYEQYF
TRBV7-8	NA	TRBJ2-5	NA	TGTGCCAGCAGCTTAAGTGACTTCCAAGAGACCCAGTACTTC	CASSLSDFQETQYF
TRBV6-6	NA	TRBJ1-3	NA	TGTGCCAGCAGTTACCCGGGGGGACTGGGAAACACCATATATTTT	CASSYPGGLGNTIYF
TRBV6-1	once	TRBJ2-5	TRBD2	TGTGCCAGCAGTCAGGCTAGCGGGACTATCCAAGAGACCCAGTACTTC	CASSQASGTIQETQYF
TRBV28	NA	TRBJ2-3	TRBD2	TGTGCCAGCAGTTTATGGGCGGGAGCCACAGATACGCAGTATTTT	CASSLWAGATDTQYF
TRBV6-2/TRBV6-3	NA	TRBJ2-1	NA	TGTGCCAGCAGACTAGCTCTGGATGAGCAGTTCTTC	CASRLALDEQFF
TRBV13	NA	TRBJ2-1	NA	TGTGCCAGCAGCTTTAGGCTAGCCGCGGGTGAGCAGTTCTTC	CASSFRLAAGEQFF
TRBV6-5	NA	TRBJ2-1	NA	TGTGCCAGCAGTTACGGGGGGAGTAAGCAGTTCTTC	CASSYGGSKQFF
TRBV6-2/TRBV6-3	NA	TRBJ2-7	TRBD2	TGTGCCAGCTCCGGGGGGGTGAGGAGCGGGAGTAGCTACTACGAGCAGTACTTC	CASSGGVRSGSSYYEQYF
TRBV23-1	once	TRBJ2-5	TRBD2	TGCGCCAGCACCCACGGGGGGGGACCCTGGGAAGAGACCCAGTACTTC	CASTHGGGPWEETQYF
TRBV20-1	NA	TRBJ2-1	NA	TGCAGTGCTAGAGGGCTTACCTCCTACAATGAGCAGTTCTTC	CSARGLTSYNEQFF
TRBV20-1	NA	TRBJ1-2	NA	TGCAGTGCTAGAGACAGGGAGGACTATGGCTACACCTTC	CSARDREDYGYTF
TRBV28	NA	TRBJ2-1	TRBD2	TGTGCCAGCAGTCAAAGCTCTAGCGGGAGGGTATATGAGCAGTTCTTC	CASSQSSSGRVYEQFF
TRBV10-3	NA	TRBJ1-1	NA	TGTGCCATCAGTGAGTCAGCAGGGGTGTTCACTGAAGCTTTCTTT	CAISESAGVFTEAFF
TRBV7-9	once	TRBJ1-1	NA	TGTGCCAGCAGCCAGGTCCAAACGGGCACTGAAGCTTTCTTT	CASSQVQTGTEAFF
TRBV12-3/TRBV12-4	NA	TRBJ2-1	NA	TGTGCCAGCAGTGGCGTCCTAGGTTCCAATGAGCAGTTCTTC	CASSGVLGSNEQFF
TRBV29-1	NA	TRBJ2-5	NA	TGCAGCGTTGAAAGAGGGGAGCTGGGGCTTCAAGAGACCCAGTACTTC	CSVERGELGLQETQYF
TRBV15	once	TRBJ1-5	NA	TGTGCCACCGGGGCCAGGGAGAGCAATCAGCCCCAGCATTTT	CATGARESNQPQHF
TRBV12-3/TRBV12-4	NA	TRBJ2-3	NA	TGTGCCAGCACCCCAGTAGTCACAGATACGCAGTATTTT	CASTPVVTDTQYF
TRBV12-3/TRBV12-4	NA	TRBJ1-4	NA	TGTGCCAGCACCCTACAGGGAGCAACTAATGAAAAACTGTTTTTT	CASTLQGATNEKLFF
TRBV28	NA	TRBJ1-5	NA	TGTGCCAGCAGCCCAGGGATCACAAATCAGCCCCAGCATTTT	CASSPGITNQPQHF
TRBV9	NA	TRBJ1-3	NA	TGTGCCAGCAGCGACCCAGGGGATGGAAACACCATATATTTT	CASSDPGDGNTIYF
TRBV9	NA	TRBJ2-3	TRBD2	TGTGCCAGCAGCGTAGATTGGGGCGGGGGGCCCCCTACAGATACGCAGTATTTT	CASSVDWGGGPPTDTQYF
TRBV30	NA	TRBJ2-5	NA	TGTGCCTGGAGTGTACCGTGGCGGGACAAGGGGCAAGAGACCCAGTACTTC	CAWSVPWRDKGQETQYF
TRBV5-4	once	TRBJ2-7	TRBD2	TGTGCCAGCAGCACCTTTAGCGGGACCTACGAGCAGTACTTC	CASSTFSGTYEQYF
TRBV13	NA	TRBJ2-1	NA	TGTGCCAGCAGCTTATCAATCTCGGATGAGCAGTTCTTC	CASSLSISDEQFF